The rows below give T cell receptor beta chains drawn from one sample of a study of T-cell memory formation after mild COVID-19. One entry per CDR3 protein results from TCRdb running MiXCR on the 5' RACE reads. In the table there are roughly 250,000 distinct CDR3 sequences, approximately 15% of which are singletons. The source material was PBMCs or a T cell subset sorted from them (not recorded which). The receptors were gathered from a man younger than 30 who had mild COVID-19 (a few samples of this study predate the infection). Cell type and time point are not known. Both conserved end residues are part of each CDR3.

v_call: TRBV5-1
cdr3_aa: CASLGQGADYTF

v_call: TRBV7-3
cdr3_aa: CASSTGTSGVAGTEQFF

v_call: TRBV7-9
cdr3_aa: CASRRNGGEAFF

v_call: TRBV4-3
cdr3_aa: CASSPPNYNEQFF

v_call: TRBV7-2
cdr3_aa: CASTPTGEYGYTF

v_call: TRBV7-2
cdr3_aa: CASALGGYGYTF

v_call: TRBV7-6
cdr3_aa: CASTPRGGTGELFF

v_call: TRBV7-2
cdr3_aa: CASSLGPSSEQFF

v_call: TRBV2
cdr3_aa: CASRAPDGYYGYTF

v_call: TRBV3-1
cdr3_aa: CASSHTSGGNNEQFF

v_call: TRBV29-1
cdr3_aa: CSVDRYNEQFF

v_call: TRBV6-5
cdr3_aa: CASRTGGHNEQFF

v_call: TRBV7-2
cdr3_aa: CASSFGLSKNIQYF

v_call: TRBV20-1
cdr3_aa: CSAQDHSGYGYTF

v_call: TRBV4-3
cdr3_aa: CASSQEGWDTIYF

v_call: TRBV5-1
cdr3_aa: CASSLAGESTGELFF

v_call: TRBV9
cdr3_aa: CASSVGGGSEQFF

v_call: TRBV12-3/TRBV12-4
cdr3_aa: CASSFAGRAGIFSGANVLTF

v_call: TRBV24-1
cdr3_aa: CATSDPRDPSQETQYF

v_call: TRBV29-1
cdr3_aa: CSALAHTGELFF

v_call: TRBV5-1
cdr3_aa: CASSRVGTSYNEQFF

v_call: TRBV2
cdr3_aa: CASSEFTGSTDTQYF

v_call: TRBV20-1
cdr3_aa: CSASDARGSGDTQYF

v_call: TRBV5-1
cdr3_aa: CASSLVREYGYTF

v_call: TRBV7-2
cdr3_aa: CASSPRVRGDNEQFF

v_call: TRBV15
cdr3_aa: CATSRDGTSGSYNEQFF

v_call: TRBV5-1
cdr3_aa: CASSPQAGMGYNEQFF

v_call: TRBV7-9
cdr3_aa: CASSTWGTGTNTQYF

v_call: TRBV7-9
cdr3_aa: CASSPGTANTEAFF

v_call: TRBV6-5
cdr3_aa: CAISWNSGDRRTDTKYF

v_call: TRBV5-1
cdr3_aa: CASSLGGQGYDQPQHF

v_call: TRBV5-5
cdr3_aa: CASSFYRGANEKLFF

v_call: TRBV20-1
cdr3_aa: CSARDQQGRGELFF

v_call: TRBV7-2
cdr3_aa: CASSDNFRDRHCEQFF

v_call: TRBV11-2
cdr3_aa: CASSLAGGWGTDTQYF

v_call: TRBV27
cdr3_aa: CASSLSPDSNTEAFF

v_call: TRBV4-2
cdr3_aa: CASSQEERGGSETQYF

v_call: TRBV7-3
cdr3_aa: CASRKDTGELFF

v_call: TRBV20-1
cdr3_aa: CSATSGGSNQPQHF

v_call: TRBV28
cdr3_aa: CASQLTGPSTGELFF

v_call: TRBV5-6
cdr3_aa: CASSLVGRRSFF

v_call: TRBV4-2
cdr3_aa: CASSSLAGGHTGELFF

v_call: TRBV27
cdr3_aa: CASSRDGTYEQYF

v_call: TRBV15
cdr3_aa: CSNQPQHF

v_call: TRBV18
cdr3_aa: CASSKEGIYNEQFF

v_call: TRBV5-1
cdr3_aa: CASSPTASTDTQYF

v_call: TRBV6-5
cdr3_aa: CASSYGSTTDYNSPLHF

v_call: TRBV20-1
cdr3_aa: CSARRRDTQYF

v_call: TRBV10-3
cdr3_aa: CAIIAGPPSYGYTF

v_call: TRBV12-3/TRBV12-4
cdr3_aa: CASSLTPGTEEAFF

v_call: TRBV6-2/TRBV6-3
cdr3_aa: CASEGQYRNSPLHF

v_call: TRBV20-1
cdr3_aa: CSARRLAGGTDTQYF

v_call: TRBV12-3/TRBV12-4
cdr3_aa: CASRHQIQPSYNSPLHF

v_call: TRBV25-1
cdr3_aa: CASSEYSRGDTGELFF

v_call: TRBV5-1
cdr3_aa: CASSLVPGGEEKLFF